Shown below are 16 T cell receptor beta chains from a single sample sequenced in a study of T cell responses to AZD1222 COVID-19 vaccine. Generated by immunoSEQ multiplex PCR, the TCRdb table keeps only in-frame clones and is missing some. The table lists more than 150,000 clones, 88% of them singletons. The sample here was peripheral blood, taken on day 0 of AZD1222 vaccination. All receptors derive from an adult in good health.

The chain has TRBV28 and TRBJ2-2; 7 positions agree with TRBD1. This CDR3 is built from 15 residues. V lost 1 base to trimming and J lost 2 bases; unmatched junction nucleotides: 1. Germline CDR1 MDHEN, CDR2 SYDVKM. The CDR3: CASSLYRGNTGELFF. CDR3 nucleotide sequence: TGTGCCAGCAGTTTATACAGGGGTAACACCGGGGAGCTGTTTTTT.

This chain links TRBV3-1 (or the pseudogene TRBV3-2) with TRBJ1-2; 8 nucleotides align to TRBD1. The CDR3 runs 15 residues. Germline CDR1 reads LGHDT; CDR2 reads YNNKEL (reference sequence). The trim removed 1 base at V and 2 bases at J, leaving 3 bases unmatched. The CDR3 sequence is CASSQAGGFNYGYTF. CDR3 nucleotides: TGTGCCAGCAGCCAAGCAGGGGGCTTCAACTATGGCTACACCTTC.

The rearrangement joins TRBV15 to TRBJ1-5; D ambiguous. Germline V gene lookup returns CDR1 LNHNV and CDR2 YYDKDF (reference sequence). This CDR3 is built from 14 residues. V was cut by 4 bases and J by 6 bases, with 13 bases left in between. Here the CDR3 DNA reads TGTGCCACCAGCATAAGAAAGGTTGGTCAGCCCCAGCATTTT. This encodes CATSIRKVGQPQHF. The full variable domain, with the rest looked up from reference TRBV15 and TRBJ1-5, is DAMVIQNPRYQVTQFGKPVTLSCSQTLNHNVMYWYQQKSSQAPKLLFHYYDKDFNNEADTPDNFQSRRPNTSFCFLDIRSPGLGDTAMYLCATSIRKVGQPQHFGDGTRLSIL.

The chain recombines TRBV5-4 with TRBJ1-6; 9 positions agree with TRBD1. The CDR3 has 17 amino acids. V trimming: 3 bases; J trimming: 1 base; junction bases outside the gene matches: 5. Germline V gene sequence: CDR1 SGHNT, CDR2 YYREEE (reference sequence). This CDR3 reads CASSSQTGGSYNSPLHF. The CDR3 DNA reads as TGTGCCAGCAGCTCTCAGACAGGGGGATCCTATAATTCACCCCTCCACTTT.

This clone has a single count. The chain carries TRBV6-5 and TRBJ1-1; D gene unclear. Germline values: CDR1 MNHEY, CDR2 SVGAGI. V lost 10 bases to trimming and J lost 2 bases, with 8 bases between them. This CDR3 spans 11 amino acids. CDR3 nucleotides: TGTGCCACTACTCTCAACACTGAAGCTTTCTTT. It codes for CATTLNTEAFF.

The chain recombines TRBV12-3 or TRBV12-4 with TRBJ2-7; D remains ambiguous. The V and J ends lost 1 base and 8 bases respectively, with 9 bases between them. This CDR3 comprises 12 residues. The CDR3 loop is CASSLGGLKQYF. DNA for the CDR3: TGTGCCAGCAGTTTAGGGGGTCTGAAGCAGTACTTC.

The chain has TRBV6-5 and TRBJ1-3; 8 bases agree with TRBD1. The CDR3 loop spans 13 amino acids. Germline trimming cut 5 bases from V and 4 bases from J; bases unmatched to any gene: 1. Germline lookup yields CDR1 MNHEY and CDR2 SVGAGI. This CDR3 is CASSRTGGNTIYF. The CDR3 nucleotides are TGTGCCAGCAGTCGGACAGGGGGAAACACCATATATTTT.

The CDR3 spells CASSQSGRGTDTQYF. The DNA for the CDR3 is TGTGCCAGCAGCCAAAGCGGGAGAGGCACAGATACGCAGTATTTT. The chain uses TRBV6-2 or TRBV6-3 and TRBJ2-3; TRBD2 agrees at 8 bases. The length of the CDR3 is 15 residues. Germline CDR1 reads MNHEY; CDR2 reads SVGEGT. After removal of 6 bases from V and 1 base from J, the junction contained 6 bases not matched to a gene.

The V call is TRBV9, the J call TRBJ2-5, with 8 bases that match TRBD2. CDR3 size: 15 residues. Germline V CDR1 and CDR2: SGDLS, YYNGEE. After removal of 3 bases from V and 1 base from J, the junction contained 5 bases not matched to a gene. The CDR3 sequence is CASSAPGGVQETQYF. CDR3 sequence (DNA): TGTGCCAGCAGCGCCCCCGGGGGGGTCCAAGAGACCCAGTACTTC.

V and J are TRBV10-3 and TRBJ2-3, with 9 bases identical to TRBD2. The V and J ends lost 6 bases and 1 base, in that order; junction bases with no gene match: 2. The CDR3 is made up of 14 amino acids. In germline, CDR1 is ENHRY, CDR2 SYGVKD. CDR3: CAIRLAGGTDTQYF. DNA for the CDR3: TGTGCCATCAGACTAGCGGGTGGCACAGATACGCAGTATTTT.

CDR3: CASRRELQSSYEQYF. The CDR3 DNA is TGTGCCAGCAGACGAGAACTACAGAGCTCCTACGAGCAGTACTTC. V usage is TRBV5-5 and J usage is TRBJ2-7; D remains unclear. Deletions cut 5 bases from V and 0 bases from J, with 15 bases between. Germline CDR1 SGHKS, CDR2 YYEKEE (reference sequence). There are 15 residues in the CDR3.

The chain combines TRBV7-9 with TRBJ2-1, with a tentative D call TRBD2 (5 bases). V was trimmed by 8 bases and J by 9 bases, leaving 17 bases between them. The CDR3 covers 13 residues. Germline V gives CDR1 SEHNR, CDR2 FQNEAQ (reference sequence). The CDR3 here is CASLNGGGGEQFF. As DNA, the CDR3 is TGTGCCAGCTTAAACGGCGGAGGAGGTGAGCAGTTCTTC.

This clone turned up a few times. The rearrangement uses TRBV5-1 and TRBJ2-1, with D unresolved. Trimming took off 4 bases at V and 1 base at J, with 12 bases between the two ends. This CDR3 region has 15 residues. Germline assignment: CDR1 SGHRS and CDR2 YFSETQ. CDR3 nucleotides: TGCGCCAGCAGCCCGGGTGGATCGTCCTACAATGAGCAGTTCTTC. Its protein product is CASSPGGSSYNEQFF.

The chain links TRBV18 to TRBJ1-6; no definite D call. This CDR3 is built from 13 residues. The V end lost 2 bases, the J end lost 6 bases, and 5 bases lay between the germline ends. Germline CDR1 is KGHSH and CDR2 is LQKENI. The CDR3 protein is CASSPGRNSPLHF. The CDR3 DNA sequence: TGTGCCAGCTCACCAGGACGTAATTCACCCCTCCACTTT.

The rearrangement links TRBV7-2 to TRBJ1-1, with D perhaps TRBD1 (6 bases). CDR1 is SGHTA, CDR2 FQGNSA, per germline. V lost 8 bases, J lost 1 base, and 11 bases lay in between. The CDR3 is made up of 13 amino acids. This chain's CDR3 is CASGQFTNTEAFF. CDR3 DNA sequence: TGTGCCAGCGGACAGTTTACGAACACTGAAGCTTTCTTT.

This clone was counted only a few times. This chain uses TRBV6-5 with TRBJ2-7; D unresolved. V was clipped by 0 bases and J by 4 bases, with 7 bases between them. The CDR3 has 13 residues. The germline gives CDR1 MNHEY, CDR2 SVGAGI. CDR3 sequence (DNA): TGTGCCAGCAGTTACTCCGGCAGGTACGAGCAGTACTTC. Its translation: CASSYSGRYEQYF.